The entry below gives a single TCR beta chain sequence along with its context. Authors' methods: Estimation of nucleated cell counts relied on the amplification of reference gene primers. Assay: immunoSEQ multiplex PCR; the TCRdb copy retains only in-frame clones and omits some. That table gives V, J and clone size, and the DNA gave D and trimming. The repertoire consists of 470,000 or so clones, with roughly 85% occurring once and the leading ten covering 1.5% to 2%. Germline V lookup: CDR1 SNHLY, CDR2 FYNNEI. With 6 bases removed from V and 3 bases from J, the gap between germline ends came to 12 bases. The CDR3 runs 14 residues. The source of the sample is a study of blood T cell repertoires in COVID-19. Study at large: The analysed material was cDNA or gDNA that came from T cells, B-cell-depleted T cells, or PBMCs.

Membership in each cohort depended on participant-reported clinical history. The V gene is TRBV2, the J gene TRBJ2-1; D is possibly TRBD1 (5 bases). The clonotype was recovered from a woman between 18 and 29 years old with acute COVID-19. Sequenced sample: PBMCs or T cells enriched from blood (not recorded which). CDR3 DNA: TGTGCCAGCAGGACAGTCGATTTCTACAATGAGCAGTTCTTC. Its translation is CASRTVDFYNEQFF.